This is a list of T cell receptor beta chains from one sample in a study of blood T cell repertoires in COVID-19. Sequencing used immunoSEQ multiplex PCR; TCRdb keeps in-frame clones, though not all of them. Of some 130,000 clones listed, more than 85% are singletons. Material: peripheral blood. The source of these receptors is a man between 60 and 75 years old with COVID-19, enrolled during active disease. Each CDR3 is given with its conserved first and last residue. A D gene is named only where the DNA matches it firmly. A clone size is listed for some rows: how often the clone was seen (once, few, many), or a class if it is expanded.

v_call: TRBV23-1
d_call: TRBD1
clone_size: once
j_call: TRBJ1-5
cdr3_nt: TGCGCCAGCAGTCAACAGCCTCAGGGGGGAAATCAGCCCCAGCATTTT
cdr3_aa: CASSQQPQGGNQPQHF

v_call: TRBV5-4
d_call: .
clone_size: .
j_call: TRBJ2-5
cdr3_nt: TGTGCCAGCAGCCCTACAGACCCCTTAGAGACCCAGTACTTC
cdr3_aa: CASSPTDPLETQYF

v_call: TRBV5-4
d_call: TRBD1
clone_size: .
j_call: TRBJ2-7
cdr3_nt: TGTGCCAGCAGCGCGGGACAGGGGAACTACTACGAGCAGTACTTC
cdr3_aa: CASSAGQGNYYEQYF

v_call: TRBV9
d_call: TRBD1
clone_size: .
j_call: TRBJ2-1
cdr3_nt: TGTGCCAGCAGCGTATTGGGGACAGGGGGCCACAATGAGCAGTTCTTC
cdr3_aa: CASSVLGTGGHNEQFF

v_call: TRBV6-1
d_call: .
clone_size: .
j_call: TRBJ1-2
cdr3_nt: TGTGCCAGCAGTGAAGGGAGCAGGGCCCGAGGGGGCACCTTC
cdr3_aa: CASSEGSRARGGTF

v_call: TRBV2
d_call: TRBD1
clone_size: few
j_call: TRBJ2-1
cdr3_nt: TGTGCCAGCAGTCTCGGGACAGGCAGCTCCTACAATGAGCAGTTCTTC
cdr3_aa: CASSLGTGSSYNEQFF

v_call: TRBV19
d_call: .
clone_size: .
j_call: TRBJ1-5
cdr3_nt: TGTGCCAGTAGCCGAACCGTGGGGGGGGCCAATCAGCCCCAGCATTTT
cdr3_aa: CASSRTVGGANQPQHF

v_call: TRBV7-8
d_call: .
clone_size: once
j_call: TRBJ1-4
cdr3_nt: TGTGCCAGCAGACAGGCAAATGAAAAACTGTTTTTT
cdr3_aa: CASRQANEKLFF

v_call: TRBV7-2
d_call: TRBD2
clone_size: .
j_call: TRBJ2-2
cdr3_nt: TGTGCCAGCAGCTCCCGTAATAGCGGGGGGGCCGGGGAGCTGTTTTTT
cdr3_aa: CASSSRNSGGAGELFF

v_call: TRBV7-9
d_call: .
clone_size: few
j_call: TRBJ1-2
cdr3_nt: TGTGCCAGCAGCTTAGACATGCCTAACTATGGCTACACCTTC
cdr3_aa: CASSLDMPNYGYTF

v_call: TRBV11-2
d_call: .
clone_size: once
j_call: TRBJ1-3
cdr3_nt: TGTGCCAGCAGCTTAGGAGGGCTAGCAGGCTACTCTGGAAACACCATATATTTT
cdr3_aa: CASSLGGLAGYSGNTIYF

v_call: TRBV6-5
d_call: TRBD1
clone_size: .
j_call: TRBJ1-2
cdr3_nt: TGTGCCAGCAGTTCCGACAGGGACTATGGCTACACCTTC
cdr3_aa: CASSSDRDYGYTF

v_call: TRBV4-1
d_call: .
clone_size: .
j_call: TRBJ2-7
cdr3_nt: TGCGCCAGCAGACCCCGGACAGTGTCCTACGAGCAGTACTTC
cdr3_aa: CASRPRTVSYEQYF

v_call: TRBV20-1
d_call: .
clone_size: .
j_call: TRBJ1-1
cdr3_nt: TGCAGTGCTCCAGGGTACACTGAAGCTTTCTTT
cdr3_aa: CSAPGYTEAFF

v_call: TRBV4-2
d_call: TRBD1
clone_size: .
j_call: TRBJ2-7
cdr3_nt: TGTGCCAGCAGGTCATCCTTACAGGGGGGCTTGAGGGACGAGCAGTACTTC
cdr3_aa: CASRSSLQGGLRDEQYF

v_call: TRBV9
d_call: TRBD1
clone_size: .
j_call: TRBJ2-6
cdr3_nt: TGTGCCAGCAGCGTACGCCCTCCGACAGGGAAAGGCTCTGGGGCCAACGTCCTGACTTTC
cdr3_aa: CASSVRPPTGKGSGANVLTF